A single sample gave rise to the 11 T cell receptor beta chains below, sequenced in a study of post-analysis software for immune sequencing data. Their antigens remain unidentified. Study observations and caveats: Comparison of patients with controls showed five TRBV segments more frequent in patients, TRBV5-6, TRBV5-1 and TRBV20-1 among them.

Built from TCR beta cDNA, the libraries had unique molecular identifiers in them. TCRdb processed the PCR reads anew with MiXCR; each CDR3 protein has one entry. The data show 400,000 to 500,000 distinct CDR3 sequences, 30% to 40% seen once. Material for sequencing was blood. These receptors were collected from a girl aged 2 to 9 with multiple sclerosis.

The chain joins TRBV10-3 to TRBJ2-1; the match to TRBD1 covers 9 bases. Trimming took 2 bases from V and 8 from J; bases not matched to a gene: 4. Per the germline V gene, CDR1 is ENHRY and CDR2 is SYGVKD. The CDR3 loop spans 14 amino acids. CDR3 loop: CAISETTGGDEQFF. DNA of the CDR3: TGTGCCATCAGTGAGACAACAGGGGGCGATGAGCAGTTCTTC.

This clonotype has only a few counts. This sequence joins TRBV29-1 and TRBJ1-1, with D unresolved. Per the germline V gene, CDR1 is SQVTM and CDR2 is ANQGSEA. V was cut by 4 bases and J by 3 bases, with 18 bases left in between. The length of the CDR3 is 15 residues. The CDR3 loop is CSVGPQAGGYTEAFF. CDR3 DNA sequence: TGCAGCGTTGGTCCGCAGGCAGGTGGATACACTGAAGCTTTCTTT.

J is TRBJ1-5 and V is TRBV27; 8 bases match TRBD1. Germline CDR1 reads MNHEY; CDR2 reads SMNVEV (reference sequence). J was trimmed by 7 bases and V by 0 bases; bases with no gene match: 5. CDR3 length: 15 residues. The CDR3 nucleotides are TGTGCCAGCAGTTTATCAGGACAGGGCAGACAGCCCCAGCATTTT. This sequence encodes CASSLSGQGRQPQHF.

The gene calls are TRBV2 and TRBJ1-2, with 8 bases fitting TRBD1. Germline V lookup: CDR1 SNHLY, CDR2 FYNNEI. CDR3 length: 15 amino acids. V shed 9 bases, J shed 5 bases, and the junction held 14 bases outside the gene matches. The CDR3 DNA is TGTGCCAGACTTCAGGGGGCGCTCATGTGGTATGGCTACACCTTC. This sequence encodes CARLQGALMWYGYTF. The entire variable domain, with the rest obtained from reference TRBV2 and TRBJ1-2, is as follows: EPEVTQTPSHQVTQMGQEVILRCVPISNHLYFYWYRQILGQKVEFLVSFYNNEISEKSEIFDDQFSVERPDGSNFTLKIRSTKLEDSAMYFCARLQGALMWYGYTFGSGTRLTVV.

J is TRBJ2-7 and V is TRBV21-1; the table's TRBD2 call for D was not verified on the DNA. TRBV21-1 is termed a pseudogene. The CDR3 has 14 residues. DNA of the CDR3: TGTGCCAGCAGCAGATCCTGGGGACTAGCCGAGCAGTACTTC. The encoded protein is CASSRSWGLAEQYF.

This clonotype was seen more than once but under ten times. The rearrangement uses TRBV4-1 and TRBJ2-7; TRBD2 aligns across 9 bases. CDR1 MGHRA and CDR2 YSYEKL come from the germline V gene. Unmatched junction bases numbered 5, after V lost 1 base and J lost 4 bases. The CDR3 runs to 15 residues. CDR3 protein: CASSQGGGALYEQYF. Written as DNA, the CDR3 is TGCGCCAGCAGCCAAGGCGGGGGGGCCCTATACGAGCAGTACTTC.

The rearrangement uses TRBV4-3 and TRBJ2-3, with 10 bases lining up with TRBD2. V lost 6 bases and J lost 6; bases outside the gene matches: 12. Germline lookup yields CDR1 LGHNA and CDR2 YSLEER. This CDR3 contains 16 residues. The CDR3 sequence: CASSLSGRTSGDTQYF. The CDR3 DNA is TGCGCCAGCAGTCTTAGCGGGAGGACCTCTGGGGATACGCAGTATTTT.

This clonotype came up a few times. The chain is built from TRBV6-5 and TRBJ2-2; 13 nucleotides agree with TRBD2. Germline CDR1 is MNHEY and CDR2 is SVGAGI. V lost 8 bases to trimming and J lost 5 bases; unmatched junction nucleotides: 2. CDR3 length: 14 amino acids. CDR3 in DNA: TGTGCCAGCGCGGGACTAGCGGGAACCGGGGAGCTGTTTTTT. Residues: CASAGLAGTGELFF.

This chain joins TRBV6-5 and TRBJ2-5; TRBD1 matches 7 bases. The end of the DNA fits TRBJ2-7 better, so the J call may be wrong. The CDR3 loop spans 15 amino acids. CDR1 and CDR2 (germline): MNHEY, SVGAGI. CDR3: CASSVHRGIGYEQYF. The CDR3, as DNA: TGTGCCAGCAGTGTACACAGGGGAATCGGCTACGAGCAGTACTTC.

The chain uses TRBV4-1 and TRBJ1-2; D gene unclear. Germline V CDR1 and CDR2: MGHRA, YSYEKL. Trimming took off 4 bases at V and 6 bases at J, with 15 bases between the two ends. This CDR3 contains 14 residues. The CDR3 DNA is TGCGCCAGCAGCCCGAAGGGCCAAGTAGATGGCTACACCTTC. It is translated as CASSPKGQVDGYTF.

The sample holds a few counts of this clonotype. The chain is built from TRBV7-9 and TRBJ1-2; 9 bases align to TRBD1. The J segment lost 8 bases and the V segment lost 5 bases, leaving 9 bases of the junction unmatched. The V gene's germline CDR1 is SEHNR and CDR2 FQNEAQ (reference sequence). This CDR3 region has 14 residues. Here the CDR3 reads CASSTGQGLEGYTF. DNA for the CDR3: TGTGCCAGCAGCACCGGACAGGGGCTCGAAGGCTACACCTTC.